This is a list of T cell receptor beta chains from one sample in a study of OX40 agonist ivuxolimab in advanced cancers. Data came from immunoSEQ multiplex PCR; TCRdb stores just in-frame clones and leaves some out. The table records tens of thousands of clones, around 83% of them present only once. Sample: CD4+ or CD8+ T cells sorted from blood, taken in a trial of the OX40 agonist ivuxolimab. These receptors all stem from an adult with an advanced solid tumor such as melanoma, head and neck, liver or kidney cancer. Each CDR3 is given with its conserved first and last residue. The D gene is left open where the match is weak. Clone size, where shown, is once, few, many, or a class for clones that have expanded.

J,D,size,V,CDR3,DNA
TRBJ2-1,TRBD2,NA,TRBV27,CASSLGLASYNEQFF,TGTGCCAGCAGTCTAGGACTAGCTTCCTACAATGAGCAGTTCTTC
TRBJ2-3,TRBD2,NA,TRBV2,CASSAGGGATDTQYF,TGTGCCAGCAGTGCCGGCGGGGGGGCCACAGATACGCAGTATTTT
TRBJ1-6,NA,NA,TRBV4-3,CASSQDLPLYGSYNSPLHF,TGCGCCAGCAGCCAAGATCTCCCTCTTTACGGCTCCTATAATTCACCCCTCCACTTT
TRBJ1-1,NA,NA,TRBV28,CASSLGGRLNTEAFF,TGTGCCAGCAGTTTAGGTGGACGATTGAACACTGAAGCTTTCTTT
TRBJ1-2,NA,few,TRBV6-1,CASSESHRWDFGYTF,TGTGCCAGCAGTGAATCGCACAGGTGGGACTTTGGCTACACCTTC
TRBJ1-2,NA,once,TRBV2,CASSEAPNYGYTF,TGTGCCAGCAGTGAAGCTCCAAACTATGGCTACACCTTC
TRBJ2-1,TRBD1,NA,TRBV7-6,CASSLEPDRGEQFF,TGTGCCAGCAGCTTAGAGCCCGACAGGGGTGAGCAGTTCTTC
TRBJ1-5,NA,NA,TRBV6-1,CASSEYRASNQPQHF,TGTGCCAGCAGTGAATACAGGGCAAGCAATCAGCCCCAGCATTTT
TRBJ1-2,NA,NA,TRBV18,CASSPLSTEVYTF,TGTGCCAGCTCACCACTCTCGACAGAGGTCTACACCTTC
TRBJ2-5,TRBD1,NA,TRBV9,CASSAWTGIGQETQYF,TGTGCCAGCAGCGCCTGGACAGGGATCGGCCAAGAGACCCAGTACTTC
TRBJ2-3,TRBD2,once,TRBV9,CASSAGLAFVADTQYF,TGTGCCAGCAGCGCCGGACTAGCGTTCGTTGCCGATACGCAGTATTTT
TRBJ1-1,NA,NA,TRBV5-1,CASSGGDGTEAFF,TGCGCCAGCAGCGGCGGGGATGGCACTGAAGCTTTCTTT
TRBJ1-5,TRBD1,NA,TRBV5-1,CASSATGASNQPQHF,TGCGCCAGCAGCGCCACAGGGGCCTCCAATCAGCCCCAGCATTTT
TRBJ2-6,TRBD1,NA,TRBV7-3,CASSLLGGVGANVLTF,TGTGCCAGCAGCTTATTAGGGGGCGTTGGGGCCAACGTCCTGACTTTC
TRBJ1-5,TRBD1,NA,TRBV6-5,CASRGTGSGNQPQHF,TGTGCCAGCAGGGGGACAGGGAGCGGCAATCAGCCCCAGCATTTT
TRBJ1-4,TRBD1,NA,TRBV9,CASSLGQGSGKLFF,TGTGCCAGCAGCCTTGGACAGGGCAGCGGAAAACTGTTTTTT
TRBJ2-5,TRBD1,NA,TRBV2,CASSDGRGRETQYF,TGTGCCAGCAGTGATGGCAGGGGGCGAGAGACCCAGTACTTC
TRBJ2-3,NA,NA,TRBV5-1,CASSFRGSSTDTQYF,TGCGCCAGCAGCTTTCGCGGGTCTAGCACAGATACGCAGTATTTT
TRBJ2-7,NA,NA,TRBV5-4,CASSFDGGPYEQYF,TGTGCCAGCAGCTTTGACGGCGGACCCTACGAGCAGTACTTC
TRBJ1-1,NA,NA,TRBV5-1,CASSADALGTEAFF,TGCGCCAGCAGCGCCGATGCTTTGGGCACTGAAGCTTTCTTT
TRBJ2-2,TRBD2,NA,TRBV19,CASSIGLAGNTGELFF,TGTGCCAGTAGTATCGGACTAGCGGGGAACACCGGGGAGCTGTTTTTT
TRBJ2-7,TRBD2,NA,TRBV28,CASSLVAGTYEQYF,TGTGCCAGCAGTTTAGTAGCGGGAACCTACGAGCAGTACTTC
TRBJ1-1,NA,few,TRBV5-6,CASSRATGMNTEAFF,TGTGCCAGCAGCCGAGCCACAGGTATGAACACTGAAGCTTTCTTT
TRBJ2-2,TRBD1,few,TRBV6-1,CASKIGTGVTGELFF,TGTGCCAGCAAAATCGGGACAGGGGTCACCGGGGAGCTGTTTTTT
TRBJ1-1,NA,NA,TRBV5-1,CASSLAGPGAFF,TGCGCCAGCAGCTTGGCGGGCCCGGGAGCTTTCTTT
TRBJ1-2,TRBD1,NA,TRBV13,CASSLGSGGNYGYTF,TGTGCCAGCAGCCTAGGCTCAGGGGGTAACTATGGCTACACCTTC
TRBJ1-1,TRBD1,NA,TRBV6-6,CASSYSRDSGVAFF,TGTGCCAGCAGTTACTCGAGGGACAGCGGCGTGGCTTTCTTT
TRBJ2-1,NA,NA,TRBV30,CAWSPQDEQFF,TGTGCCTGGAGTCCCCAGGATGAGCAGTTCTTC
TRBJ2-1,TRBD2,NA,TRBV9,CASSVVPSLSAGRDEQFF,TGTGCCAGCAGCGTAGTCCCCTCATTAAGTGCCGGGAGGGATGAGCAGTTCTTC
TRBJ1-2,NA,NA,TRBV5-1,CASSLDSANYGYTF,TGCGCCAGCAGCTTGGACAGTGCCAACTATGGCTACACCTTC
TRBJ1-4,NA,NA,TRBV30,CAWRPMNEKLFF,TGTGCCTGGCGTCCGATGAATGAAAAACTGTTTTTT
TRBJ2-1,TRBD2,once,TRBV25-1,CASSGETSGGAYNEQFF,TGTGCCAGCAGTGGCGAGACTAGCGGGGGGGCCTACAATGAGCAGTTCTTC
TRBJ1-2,TRBD1,NA,TRBV29-1,CSVRGTENYGYTF,TGCAGCGTCCGGGGGACAGAAAACTATGGCTACACCTTC
TRBJ2-7,NA,NA,TRBV6-1,CASRVSGTLAVEQYF,TGTGCCAGCAGGGTGTCCGGGACGCTGGCGGTAGAGCAGTACTTC
TRBJ1-5,TRBD1,NA,TRBV7-2,CASSFGQANQPQHF,TGTGCCAGCAGCTTCGGACAGGCCAATCAGCCCCAGCATTTT
TRBJ1-1,NA,NA,TRBV28,CASSLELNTEAFF,TGTGCCAGCAGTTTAGAGTTGAACACTGAAGCTTTCTTT
TRBJ2-3,TRBD2,NA,TRBV10-3,CAISGRAGGSTDTQYF,TGTGCCATCAGTGGCCGAGCGGGGGGCAGCACAGATACGCAGTATTTT
TRBJ2-7,TRBD1,NA,TRBV28,CASRGQGSFPGQYF,TGTGCCAGCAGGGGACAGGGGTCGTTCCCCGGGCAGTACTTC
TRBJ1-2,NA,few,TRBV9,CASSVAEGAGGYTF,TGTGCCAGCAGCGTAGCGGAAGGGGCTGGCGGCTACACCTTC
TRBJ2-7,TRBD2,NA,TRBV18,CASSLLADPYEQYF,TGTGCCAGCTCACTACTAGCGGACCCCTACGAGCAGTACTTC
TRBJ1-2,NA,NA,TRBV4-3,CASSQEGYSGYTF,TGCGCCAGCAGCCAAGAGGGGTATAGCGGCTACACCTTC
TRBJ1-5,NA,NA,TRBV11-3,CASKDEIGQPQHF,TGTGCCAGCAAGGACGAGATCGGCCAGCCCCAGCATTTT
TRBJ2-7,TRBD2,NA,TRBV7-2,CASGPNGLAGDEQYF,TGTGCCAGCGGACCAAATGGACTAGCGGGGGACGAGCAGTACTTC
TRBJ1-2,NA,NA,TRBV5-1,CASSSHHGGEGYTF,TGCGCCAGCAGCTCCCACCACGGGGGGGAAGGCTACACCTTC
TRBJ2-4,TRBD1,few,TRBV19,CASSIDWGADRGQNIQYF,TGTGCCAGTAGTATAGATTGGGGCGCGGACAGGGGGCAAAACATTCAGTACTTC
TRBJ2-1,NA,NA,TRBV9,CASSVGSPSYNEQFF,TGTGCCAGCAGCGTAGGTAGCCCCTCCTACAATGAGCAGTTCTTC
TRBJ2-2,TRBD1,NA,TRBV6-5,CATIDRANTGELFF,TGTGCCACCATCGACAGGGCGAACACCGGGGAGCTGTTTTTT
TRBJ2-7,NA,NA,TRBV2,CATGWGEPDSYEQYF,TGTGCCACAGGTTGGGGGGAGCCTGATTCCTACGAGCAGTACTTC